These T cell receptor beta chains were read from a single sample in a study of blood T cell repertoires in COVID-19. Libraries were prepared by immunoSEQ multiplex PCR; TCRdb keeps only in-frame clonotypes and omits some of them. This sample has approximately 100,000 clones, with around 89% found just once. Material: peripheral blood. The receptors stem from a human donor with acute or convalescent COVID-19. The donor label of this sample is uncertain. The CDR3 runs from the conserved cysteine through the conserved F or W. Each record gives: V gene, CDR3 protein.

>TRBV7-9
CASSLDPRETQYF
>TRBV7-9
CAINPGTLNTEAFF
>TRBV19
CASSRSGTDYQPQHF
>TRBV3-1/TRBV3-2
CASSQGSFGDTPLHF
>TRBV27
CASSSGQGLDEQYF
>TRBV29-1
CSVETGTEAFF
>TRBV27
CASSFRGNQPQHF
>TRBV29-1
CSVEGGETQYF
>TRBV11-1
CASSPTLGTYEQYF
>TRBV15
CATSRAEAIRSAKNIQYF
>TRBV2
CASREGTGSYEQYF
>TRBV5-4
CASSRGLAGYNEQFF
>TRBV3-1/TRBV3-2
CASTGLSSTDTQYF
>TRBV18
CASSPNSNQPQHF
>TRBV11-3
CASSTGLASGELFF
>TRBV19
CASSNRQGAAVNTEAFF
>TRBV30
CAWSVPFGTGGLNEQFF
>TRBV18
CASSPPGAGGLYNEQFF
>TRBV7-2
CASSGLIGVYEQFF
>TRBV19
CASRERNDYEQYF
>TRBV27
CASSHLSLEGVNEQYF
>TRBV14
CASSPWTGSYSGNTIYF
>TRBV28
CASQRTGRTYEQYF
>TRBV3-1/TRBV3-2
CASSRDTVQETQYF
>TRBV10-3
CAIRPQQDSGNTIYF
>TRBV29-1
CSVLILRVGGYTF
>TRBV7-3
CASSLNRENIQYF
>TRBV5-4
CASSFTSAEQFF
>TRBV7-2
CASSLGSGRTSYEQYF
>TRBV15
CATGREDLTGELFF
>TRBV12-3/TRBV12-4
CASSSTSPDTQYF
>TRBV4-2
CASSQLGDRNYGYTF
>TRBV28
CASSLDRQGVNYGYTF
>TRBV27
CASRTRTGGETQYF
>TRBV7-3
CASSLLAGSDEQYF
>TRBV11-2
CASSLRAGLLTDTQYF
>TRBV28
CASSFRTVSEKLFF
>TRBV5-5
CASSSGQGVDNEQFF
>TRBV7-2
CASSLAPEVQTQYF
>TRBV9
CASSGATDTQYF
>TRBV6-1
CASSEGWGGTEAFF
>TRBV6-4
CASSDSTGTGELFF
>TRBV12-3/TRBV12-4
CASSLIGGYTF
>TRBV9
CASSALGGTSSGNTIYF
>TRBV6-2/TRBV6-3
CASSQRQGGEKLFF
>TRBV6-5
CASSPTGQGAYEQYF
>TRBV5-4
CASSLAASGGADNEQFF
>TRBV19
CASSLWGTATNEKLFF
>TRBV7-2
CASSSGRGTYNEQFF